This T cell receptor beta chain was sequenced for a study of preoperative IRX-2 immunotherapy in early breast cancer. Documented treatment: preoperative locoregional IRX-2 cytokine immunotherapy. Samples came from a phase Ib trial of preoperative locoregional IRX-2 cytokine immunotherapy. Sequencing used immunoSEQ multiplex PCR; TCRdb keeps in-frame clones, though not all of them. Of around 24,000 clones in the sample, around 79% were seen once. The receptor comes from a human donor with breast cancer. Sequenced material: lymph node tissue, taken after IRX-2 immunotherapy.

The CDR3 DNA reads TGTGCCAGTAGGACTCAACAGGGGGACAATGGTGAAGCTTTCTTT. Residues: CASRTQQGDNGEAFF. The chain joins TRBV19 to TRBJ1-1; 8 bases line up with TRBD1. The germline CDR1 and CDR2 sequences are LNHDA and SQIVND (reference sequence). CDR3 size: 15 residues. V lost 6 bases to trimming and J lost 7 bases; unmatched junction nucleotides: 13.